The sequence of this T cell receptor beta chain was determined in a study of blood T cell repertoires in COVID-19 (dated by TCRdb to the early 2020s). About the investigation overall: Samples covering the acute and convalescent phases of COVID-19 were provided by collaborators in the United States, Italy and Spain. Where HLA class I and class II types were available, the types were taken from metadata supplied by the sample provider, not from assay-based typing. The sample metadata nearly always contained a de-identified subject ID, COVID-19 status, age in years and sex. Samples came from the ongoing ImmuneRACE study (first 160 participants) plus 1,254 subjects from 6 global collaborators. The repertoires were made available in a free public database intended to serve as a resource for research on the immune response to SARS-CoV-2. The prospective study material was composed of cDNA or gDNA derived from T cells, B-cell-depleted T cells, or PBMCs. Deeply sampled blood TCRbeta repertoires from subjects exposed to, actively infected with, or recovered from COVID-19 were included in the dataset. General findings and caveats noted by the study authors: The amount of clinical and demographic metadata varied by source and participant and was provided uncurated.

TCRbeta CDR3 regions were amplified from genomic DNA using the immunoSEQ Assay, a bias-controlled multiplex PCR. In the original analysis: The number of nucleated cells in each sample was estimated by amplification of reference gene primers within the assay. To quantify the absolute abundance of each unique TCRbeta CDR3 rearrangement, sequence reads were collapsed and filtered. For each sample, productive Simpson clonality was calculated as the square root of Simpson's diversity index over productive rearrangements. The table was pulled from immuneACCESS by TCRdb, which kept in-frame rearrangements only. Such tables lose some clones; where checked, under half of the loss comes from unresolved V genes, and the rest has no known cause. That table furnishes V, J and clone size, whereas the DNA furnished D and trimming. Within this sample are roughly 380,000 clones, with around nine tenths of them counted one time only. 0.85% to 1.3% of the sample is held by the ten biggest clonotypes.

To note about this clone: The target of this receptor is not known. Per-base qualities were not stored, and no clone one base away is much larger.

From the cysteine up to the phenylalanine, the CDR3 has a length of 14 residues. Only the CDR3 DNA is retained, 42 bases long and in frame from the first base. Trimming removed 2 bases from V and 4 bases from J, leaving 12 bases between the germline ends. CDR1 and CDR2, looked up from the germline V gene, are SGHTA and FQGTGA. In the prospective study, participants were about 18 to 95 years old, resided in about two dozen geographic areas of the United States, and were enrolled through a virtual design. Cohort assignment in the prospective study relied on participant-reported clinical history from a screening survey and a study questionnaire. A participant counted as exposed if, within 2 weeks of entering the study, that participant had been in contact with someone who had a PCR-confirmed or clinician-diagnosed COVID-19 case. Mobile phlebotomists in the prospective study collected whole blood, serum and a nasopharyngeal or oropharyngeal swab from every participant. Participants in the prospective study had the option to provide additional blood draws and questionnaires over a roughly 2-month period. Before DNA extraction, prospective study blood samples were shipped either frozen or at room temperature.

This clonotype was obtained from a woman aged 25-40 years who had been exposed to COVID-19. Input material: PBMCs or T cells enriched from blood (not recorded which). The chain is assembled from TRBV7-3 and TRBJ2-7, with TRBD1 tentatively as D gene (5 bases match). The DNA sequence is as follows: TGTGCCAGCAGCTTACAACCAGGGCTGTACGAGCAGTACTTC. Its translation is CASSLQPGLYEQYF.